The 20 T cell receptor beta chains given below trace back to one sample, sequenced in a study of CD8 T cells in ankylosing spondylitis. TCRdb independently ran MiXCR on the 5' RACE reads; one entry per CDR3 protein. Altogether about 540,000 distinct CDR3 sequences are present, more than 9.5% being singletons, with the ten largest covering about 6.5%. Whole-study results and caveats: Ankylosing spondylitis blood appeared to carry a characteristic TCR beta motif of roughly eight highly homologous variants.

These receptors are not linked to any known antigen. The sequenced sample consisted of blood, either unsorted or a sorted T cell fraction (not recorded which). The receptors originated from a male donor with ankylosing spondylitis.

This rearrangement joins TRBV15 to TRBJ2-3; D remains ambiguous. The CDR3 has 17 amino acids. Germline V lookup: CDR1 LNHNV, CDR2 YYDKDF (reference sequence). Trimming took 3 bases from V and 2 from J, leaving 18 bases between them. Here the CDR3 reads CATSRGLSLINTDTQYF. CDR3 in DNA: TGTGCCACCAGCAGGGGGTTGTCCCTAATAAACACAGATACGCAGTATTTT.

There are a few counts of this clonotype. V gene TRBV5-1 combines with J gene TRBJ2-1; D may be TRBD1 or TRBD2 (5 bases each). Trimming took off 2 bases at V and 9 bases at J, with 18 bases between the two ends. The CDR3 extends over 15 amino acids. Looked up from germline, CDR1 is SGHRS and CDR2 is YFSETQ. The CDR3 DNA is TGCGCCAGCAGCTTACACTCCGATTACGGGACTGAGCAGTTCTTC. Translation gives CASSLHSDYGTEQFF.

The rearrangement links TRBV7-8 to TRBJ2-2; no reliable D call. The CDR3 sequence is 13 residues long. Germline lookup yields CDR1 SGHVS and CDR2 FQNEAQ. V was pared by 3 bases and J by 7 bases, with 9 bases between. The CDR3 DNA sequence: TGTGCCAGCAGCTTTGGGCTCGACGGGGAGCTGTTTTTT. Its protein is CASSFGLDGELFF.

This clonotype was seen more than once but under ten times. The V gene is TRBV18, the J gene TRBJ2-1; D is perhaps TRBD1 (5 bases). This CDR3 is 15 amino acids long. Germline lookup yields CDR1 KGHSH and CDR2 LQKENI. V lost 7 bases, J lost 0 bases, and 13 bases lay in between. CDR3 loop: CASLSGSSSYNEQFF. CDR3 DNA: TGTGCCAGCTTGTCAGGGTCGAGCTCCTACAATGAGCAGTTCTTC.

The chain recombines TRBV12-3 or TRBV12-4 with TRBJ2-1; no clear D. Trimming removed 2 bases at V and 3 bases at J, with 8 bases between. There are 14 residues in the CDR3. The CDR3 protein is CASSLWQSYNEQFF. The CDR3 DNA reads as TGTGCCAGCAGTTTATGGCAGAGCTACAATGAGCAGTTCTTC.

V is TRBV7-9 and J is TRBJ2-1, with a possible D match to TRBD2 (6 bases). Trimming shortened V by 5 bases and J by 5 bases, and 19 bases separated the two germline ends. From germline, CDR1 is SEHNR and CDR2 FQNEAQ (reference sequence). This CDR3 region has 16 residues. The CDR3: CASSGPLRGRDNEQFF. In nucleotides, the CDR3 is TGTGCCAGCAGCGGCCCCCTGCGGGGTAGGGACAATGAGCAGTTCTTC. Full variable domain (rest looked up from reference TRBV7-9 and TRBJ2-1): DTGVSQNPRHKITKRGQNVTFRCDPISEHNRLYWYRQTLGQGPEFLTYFQNEAQLEKSRLLSDRFSAERPKGSFSTLEIQRTEQGDSAMYLCASSGPLRGRDNEQFFGPGTRLTVL.

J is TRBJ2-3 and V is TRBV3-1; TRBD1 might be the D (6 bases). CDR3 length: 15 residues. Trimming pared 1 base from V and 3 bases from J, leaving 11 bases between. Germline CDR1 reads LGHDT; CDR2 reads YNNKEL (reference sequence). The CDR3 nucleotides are TGTGCCAGCAGCCAAGTTGGGGGCGAGACAGATACGCAGTATTTT. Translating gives CASSQVGGETDTQYF.

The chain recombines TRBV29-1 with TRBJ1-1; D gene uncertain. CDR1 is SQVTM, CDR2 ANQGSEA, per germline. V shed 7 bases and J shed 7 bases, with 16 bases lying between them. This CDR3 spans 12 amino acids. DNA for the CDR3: TGCAGCGCCCGGAAGGCCGGGCGTGAAGCTTTCTTT. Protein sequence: CSARKAGREAFF.

The DNA for the CDR3 is TGTGCCAGCAGCGCGGATCGGGTGGGAGAGCAGTACTTC. Translated: CASSADRVGEQYF. The chain is built from TRBV7-7 and TRBJ2-7; D uncertain. V shed 5 bases and J shed 7 bases, with 15 bases lying between them. CDR1 and CDR2 from the germline V gene are SSHAT and FNYEAQ (reference sequence). CDR3 length equals 13 residues.

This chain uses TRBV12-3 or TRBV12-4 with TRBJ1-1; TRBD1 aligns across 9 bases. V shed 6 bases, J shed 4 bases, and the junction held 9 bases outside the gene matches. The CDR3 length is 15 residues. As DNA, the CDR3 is TGTGCCAGCAGCCGGACAGGGGACGTGGGCACTGAAGCTTTCTTT. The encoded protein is CASSRTGDVGTEAFF.

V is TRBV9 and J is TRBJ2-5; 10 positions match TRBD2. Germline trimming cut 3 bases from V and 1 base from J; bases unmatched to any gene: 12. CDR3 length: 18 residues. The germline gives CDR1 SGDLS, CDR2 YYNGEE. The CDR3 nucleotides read TGTGCCAGCAGCGGGGGGGCTCTAGGACTAGCGGCCCAAGAGACCCAGTACTTC. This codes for CASSGGALGLAAQETQYF.

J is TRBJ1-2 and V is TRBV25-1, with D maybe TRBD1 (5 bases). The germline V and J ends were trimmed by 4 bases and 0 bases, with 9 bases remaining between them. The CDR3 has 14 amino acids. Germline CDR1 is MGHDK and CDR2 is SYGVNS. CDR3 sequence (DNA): TGTGCCAGCAGTGGATGGACATCTAACTATGGCTACACCTTC. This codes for CASSGWTSNYGYTF.

CDR3 in DNA: TGTGCCAGCAGCGTAGCGGGGAGTGGAGATACGCAGTATTTT. Translating it yields CASSVAGSGDTQYF. The chain combines TRBV9 with TRBJ2-3, with D possibly TRBD2 on 5 matching bases. Looked up from germline, CDR1 is SGDLS and CDR2 is YYNGEE. V was pared by 0 bases and J by 5 bases, with 10 bases between. CDR3 length equals 14 residues.

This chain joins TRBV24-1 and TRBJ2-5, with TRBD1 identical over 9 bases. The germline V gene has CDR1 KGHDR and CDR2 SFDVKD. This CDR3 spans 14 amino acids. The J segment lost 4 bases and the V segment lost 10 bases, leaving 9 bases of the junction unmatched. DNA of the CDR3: TGTGCCACAGGGGTCACAGGGGGCGGAGAGACCCAGTACTTC. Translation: CATGVTGGGETQYF.

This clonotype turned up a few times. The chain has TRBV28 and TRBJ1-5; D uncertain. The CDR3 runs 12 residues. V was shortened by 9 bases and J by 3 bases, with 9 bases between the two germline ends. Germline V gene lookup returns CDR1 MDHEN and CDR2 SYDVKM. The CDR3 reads CASFTPNQPQHF. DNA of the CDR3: TGTGCCAGTTTCACCCCCAATCAGCCCCAGCATTTT.

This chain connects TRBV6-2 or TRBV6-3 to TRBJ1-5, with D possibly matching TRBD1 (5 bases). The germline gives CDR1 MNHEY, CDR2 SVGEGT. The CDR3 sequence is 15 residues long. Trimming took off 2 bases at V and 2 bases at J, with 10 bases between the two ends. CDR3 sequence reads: CASSYGGIGNQPQHF. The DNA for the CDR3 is TGTGCCAGCAGTTACGGGGGTATTGGCAATCAGCCCCAGCATTTT.

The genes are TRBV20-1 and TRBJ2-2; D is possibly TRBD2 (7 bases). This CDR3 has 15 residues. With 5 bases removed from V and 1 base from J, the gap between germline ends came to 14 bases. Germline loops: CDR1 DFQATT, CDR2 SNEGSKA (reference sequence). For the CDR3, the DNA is TGCAGTGCTCTGCCGGGGGGCCGGAACACCGGGGAGCTGTTTTTT. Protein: CSALPGGRNTGELFF.

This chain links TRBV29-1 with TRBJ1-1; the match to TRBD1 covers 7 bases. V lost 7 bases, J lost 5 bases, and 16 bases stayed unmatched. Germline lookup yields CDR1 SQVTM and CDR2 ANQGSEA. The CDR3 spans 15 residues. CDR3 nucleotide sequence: TGCAGCGCCGGGGACAGTTCTCCCTTAAGGACTGAAGCTTTCTTT. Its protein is CSAGDSSPLRTEAFF.

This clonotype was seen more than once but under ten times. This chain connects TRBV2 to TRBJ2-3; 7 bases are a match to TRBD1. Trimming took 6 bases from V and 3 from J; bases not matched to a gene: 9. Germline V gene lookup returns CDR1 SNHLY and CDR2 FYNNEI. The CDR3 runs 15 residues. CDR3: CASRDQGEYTDTQYF. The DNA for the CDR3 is TGTGCCAGCAGGGACCAGGGGGAGTATACAGATACGCAGTATTTT.

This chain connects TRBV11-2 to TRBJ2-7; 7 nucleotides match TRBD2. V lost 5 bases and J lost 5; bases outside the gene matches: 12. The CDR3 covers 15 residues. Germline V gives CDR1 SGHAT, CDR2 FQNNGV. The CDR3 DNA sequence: TGTGCCAGCAGCCTATTAGGAGGACTAGTTGACGAGCAGTACGTC. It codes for CASSLLGGLVDEQYV.